The 8 T cell receptor beta chains presented below share a single source sample, sequenced in a study of blood T cell repertoires in COVID-19. Sequenced by immunoSEQ multiplex PCR; TCRdb stores in-frame clones only, minus some. The repertoire consists of around 400,000 clones, with roughly 90% occurring once and the leading ten covering around 1.2%. The specimen sequenced was peripheral blood. These receptors were taken from a man in his forties or fifties with acute or convalescent COVID-19.

This chain uses TRBV5-1 with TRBJ1-1; D is unresolved. The CDR3 spans 17 residues. Trimming stripped 0 bases from V and 0 bases from J, with 15 bases between. The germline CDR1 and CDR2 sequences are SGHRS and YFSETQ. The CDR3 nucleotides are TGCGCCAGCAGCTTGGAATTCCGGGGAAATATGAACACTGAAGCTTTCTTT. Its protein is CASSLEFRGNMNTEAFF.

The rearrangement uses TRBV9 and TRBJ1-1; 7 nucleotides agree with TRBD1. Per the germline V gene, CDR1 is SGDLS and CDR2 is YYNGEE. V lost 0 bases and J lost 1; bases outside the gene matches: 9. This CDR3 contains 17 residues. Here the CDR3 reads CASSVGWGQGENTEAFF. CDR3 nucleotide sequence: TGTGCCAGCAGCGTAGGATGGGGGCAGGGGGAGAACACTGAAGCTTTCTTT. The full variable domain, in which reference TRBV9 and TRBJ1-1 provide the parts outside the CDR3, is DSGVTQTPKHLITATGQRVTLRCSPRSGDLSVYWYQQSLDQGLQFLIQYYNGEERAKGNILERFSAQQFPDLHSELNLSSLELGDSALYFCASSVGWGQGENTEAFFGQGTRLTVV.

This clone turned up a few times. This rearrangement joins TRBV6-2 or TRBV6-3 to TRBJ2-1; TRBD1 matches 8 bases. V shed 4 bases, J shed 4 bases, and the junction held 6 bases outside the gene matches. Germline lookup yields CDR1 MNHEY and CDR2 SVGEGT. This CDR3 is 15 amino acids long. As DNA, the CDR3 is TGTGCCAGCAGTTCCTACAGGGGGAAGTACAATGAGCAGTTCTTC. Its protein product is CASSSYRGKYNEQFF.

J is TRBJ2-3 and V is TRBV18; 7 positions match TRBD1. The CDR3 is made up of 17 amino acids. The V and J ends lost 5 bases and 0 bases, in that order; junction bases with no gene match: 11. Germline loops: CDR1 KGHSH, CDR2 LQKENI. CDR3 protein: CASSSKPGQTSTDTQYF. In DNA, the CDR3 is TGTGCCAGCTCATCCAAGCCGGGACAGACTAGCACAGATACGCAGTATTTT.

This chain joins TRBV5-6 and TRBJ1-3; no clear D. V was trimmed by 5 bases and J by 3 bases, leaving 15 bases between them. This CDR3 region has 15 residues. Germline CDR1 is SGHDT and CDR2 is YYEEEE. The CDR3 region is CASSYQTLDGNTIYF. DNA of the CDR3: TGTGCCAGCAGTTACCAGACTCTGGATGGAAACACCATATATTTT.

V gene TRBV5-1 combines with J gene TRBJ2-5; TRBD2 matches 10 bases. Germline CDR1 and CDR2: SGHRS and YFSETQ. CDR3 length equals 14 residues. V trimming: 3 bases; J trimming: 3 bases; junction bases outside the gene matches: 2. CDR3 residues: CASSSSGGEETQYF. The CDR3 coding sequence is TGCGCCAGCAGCTCTAGCGGGGGAGAAGAGACCCAGTACTTC.

The V gene is TRBV27, the J gene TRBJ1-6; TRBD1 agrees at 7 bases. With 5 bases clipped from V and 10 bases from J, the junction kept 11 bases outside the gene matches. The CDR3 is made up of 15 amino acids. Germline CDR1 MNHEY, CDR2 SMNVEV (reference sequence). CDR3 in amino acids: CASSPTTGYESPLHF. The CDR3 bases are TGTGCCAGCAGTCCAACGACAGGGTATGAATCACCCCTCCACTTT.

This chain joins TRBV9 and TRBJ1-1, with 10 bases that match TRBD1. The CDR3 loop spans 13 amino acids. Per the germline V gene, CDR1 is SGDLS and CDR2 is YYNGEE. V trimming: 4 bases; J trimming: 6 bases; junction bases outside the gene matches: 3. In DNA form, the CDR3 reads TGTGCCAGCAGCCCAGGACAGGGGGCTGAAGCTTTCTTT. Translation gives CASSPGQGAEAFF.